The T cell receptor (beta chain) under discussion was sequenced for a study of blood T cell repertoires in COVID-19. Study-wide context: The study drew acute and convalescent COVID-19 samples from the United States, Italy and Spain. PBMCs, B-cell-depleted T cells, or T cells were the source of the cDNA or gDNA that made up the material.

Per the original data handling: From reference gene primer amplification, estimates of nucleated cell counts were derived. Some clones are missing from TCRdb's copy, which holds only in-frame ones; the method was immunoSEQ multiplex PCR. That table gives V, J and clone size, and the DNA gave D and trimming. The data show about 220,000 clones, about 80% seen once. The source of this sequence is a woman between 35 and 50 years old with active or convalescent COVID-19. Sequencing was done on a sample of peripheral blood.

The CDR3: CASEGQGYTGELFF. CDR3 DNA: TGCGCCAGCGAGGGACAGGGATATACCGGGGAGCTGTTTTTT. The chain is built from TRBV4-1 and TRBJ2-2, with 9 bases identical to TRBD1. CDR3 length: 14 amino acids. After removal of 8 bases from V and 5 bases from J, the junction contained 6 bases not matched to a gene. Germline V gene sequence: CDR1 MGHRA, CDR2 YSYEKL.